The clone carrying this T cell receptor (beta chain) showed up just a few times. These data originate in a study of OX40 agonist ivuxolimab in advanced cancers. Study summary: Age averaged around 60 years (range about 23 to 80), and more than 80% were male.

Produced via immunoSEQ multiplex PCR; TCRdb's table is partial and in-frame only. The repertoire holds about 19,000 clones, with about four fifths as singletons. Sequences were derived from CD4+ or CD8+ T cells sorted from blood, sampled in a trial of the OX40 agonist ivuxolimab. The receptor's source is an adult with an advanced solid tumor such as melanoma, head and neck, liver or kidney cancer.

Here the CDR3 reads CAISEGQGLLNTEAFF. DNA of the CDR3: TGTGCCATCAGTGAAGGACAGGGCCTACTGAACACTGAAGCTTTCTTT. The rearrangement joins TRBV10-3 to TRBJ1-1; TRBD1 aligns across 8 bases. The CDR3 totals 16 residues. The J segment lost 0 bases and the V segment lost 3 bases, leaving 6 bases of the junction unmatched. Germline CDR1 ENHRY, CDR2 SYGVKD.